These 3 T cell receptor beta chains were all obtained from the same sample, sequenced in a study of cytomegalovirus exposure and HLA in healthy donors. Amplification used 60 Vbeta primers and 13 Jbeta primers. The assay was immunoSEQ multiplex PCR, and TCRdb's table has in-frame clones only and misses some. The sample comprises about 160,000 clones, over 75% of which are singletons, and roughly 1.4% rests with the top ten. The sample consisted of PBMCs. The receptors stem from a woman in her thirties in good health and CMV-seronegative.

J is TRBJ2-5 and V is TRBV11-2, with 8 nucleotides matching TRBD1. The J call may be in error: the DNA end matches TRBJ2-7 better. Germline V CDR1 and CDR2: SGHAT, FQNNGV. The CDR3 totals 14 residues. The CDR3 loop is CASSFGTGHYEQYF. The CDR3, as DNA: TGTGCCAGCAGCTTCGGGACAGGACACTACGAGCAGTACTTC.

The chain employs TRBV7-9 and TRBJ2-3; the D is unclear. The CDR3 is 15 amino acids. V was pared by 5 bases and J by 2 bases, with 14 bases between. Germline V lookup: CDR1 SEHNR, CDR2 FQNEAQ (reference sequence). CDR3 nucleotide sequence: TGTGCCAGCAGCCCCAGATATGGTTACACAGATACGCAGTATTTT. It codes for CASSPRYGYTDTQYF.

The count of this clone is one. The V call is TRBV5-5, the J call TRBJ2-7, with D possibly being TRBD1 (5 bases). The germline gives CDR1 SGHKS, CDR2 YYEKEE (reference sequence). The ends were cut back, 1 base at V and 2 bases at J, with 13 bases in the middle. The length of the CDR3 is 15 residues. The CDR3, as DNA: TGTGCCAGCAGCTTGCTTATGGACACTCCCTACGAGCAGTACTTC. Protein sequence: CASSLLMDTPYEQYF.